The table lists the clone carrying this T cell receptor (beta chain) with many counts. The antigen is undetermined. This sample is part of a study of identical twins. Whole-study findings and limits: Models underestimated out-of-frame TCR alpha sharing in monozygotic twins. Zero-insertion analyses were open to partial confounding by invariant MAIT and iNKT cells.

TCRdb reanalysed the 5' RACE reads using MiXCR and keeps one entry per CDR3 protein. The sample includes 450,000 or so distinct CDR3 sequences, roughly 20% of them seen just once. The V end was cut by 6 bases, the J end by 7 bases, with 10 bases between. The CDR3 covers 12 residues. The sample consisted of naive T cells sorted from blood. The rearrangement joins TRBV12-3 or TRBV12-4 to TRBJ2-1; either TRBD1 or TRBD2 may fit D (6 bases each). The TCR sequence derives from a man aged 50-60 years in good health. Written as DNA, the CDR3 is TGTGCCAGCAGCCGCGGGACAAATGAGCAGTTCTTC. Encoded protein: CASSRGTNEQFF.